The rows below give T cell receptor beta chains drawn from one sample of a study of Ad26.COV2.S vaccination and SARS-CoV-2 variants. The method was immunoSEQ multiplex PCR; TCRdb's version includes in-frame clones alone and lacks a portion of them. The top ten clones hold roughly 2.1% of a sample with 300,000 to 400,000 clones, roughly 84% of them seen once. The sample consisted of peripheral blood, taken in a trial of Ad26.COV2.S vaccine versus placebo. Source of these receptors: a person between 18 and 60 years old who received the Ad26.COV2.S COVID-19 vaccine or a placebo. CDR3s include the opening cysteine and the closing phenylalanine or tryptophan. The D gene is left open where the match is weak. Expanded clones get a size class; other rows say once, few or many, or leave the size out.

V	D	size	J	CDR3	DNA
TRBV11-2	TRBD1	once	TRBJ1-2	CARSGGQGVGGSYTF	TGTGCCCGCAGCGGGGGACAGGGAGTTGGGGGTAGCTACACCTTC
TRBV5-5	-	-	TRBJ2-7	CASSLAPTVLFQYF	TGTGCCAGCAGCTTGGCCCCCACGGTATTGTTCCAGTACTTC
TRBV30	-	-	TRBJ2-5	CAWSRQLKETQYF	TGTGCCTGGAGTCGACAGCTTAAAGAGACCCAGTACTTC
TRBV3-1/TRBV3-2	TRBD1	few	TRBJ1-4	CASSQRQGKNEKLFF	TGTGCCAGCAGCCAAAGACAGGGAAAGAATGAAAAACTGTTTTTT
TRBV7-9	-	once	TRBJ2-3	CASSLSGTHTQYF	TGTGCCAGCAGCTTATCTGGGACCCATACGCAGTATTTT
TRBV10-3	-	-	TRBJ1-2	CAISDEGVYGYTF	TGTGCCATCAGTGATGAGGGGGTCTATGGCTACACCTTC
TRBV3-1/TRBV3-2	TRBD1	-	TRBJ1-2	CATAPGGRGNYGYTF	TGTGCCACCGCGCCAGGGGGCAGGGGTAACTATGGCTACACCTTC
TRBV2	-	-	TRBJ1-1	CASIARYMNTEAFF	TGTGCCAGCATCGCCAGATATATGAACACTGAAGCTTTCTTT
TRBV20-1	-	-	TRBJ1-6	CSALEGSPLHF	TGCAGTGCTCTTGAGGGGTCACCCCTCCACTTT
TRBV3-1/TRBV3-2	TRBD1	-	TRBJ1-3	CASSSGQGYFSGNTIYF	TGTGCCAGCAGCTCGGGACAGGGTTACTTCTCTGGAAACACCATATATTTT
TRBV18	-	-	TRBJ1-1	CASSPQPGKGTEAFF	TGTGCCAGCTCACCACAGCCCGGAAAGGGAACTGAAGCTTTCTTT
TRBV6-5	-	-	TRBJ1-3	CASSYSISGNTIYF	TGTGCCAGCAGTTACTCCATCTCTGGAAACACCATATATTTT
TRBV30	-	-	TRBJ1-3	CAWSVWASPSGNTIYF	TGTGCCTGGAGTGTCTGGGCCTCCCCGTCAGGAAACACCATATATTTT
TRBV5-1	-	-	TRBJ2-5	CASSLGIALEETQYF	TGCGCCAGCAGCTTGGGTATAGCGCTAGAAGAGACCCAGTACTTC
TRBV5-1	TRBD1	-	TRBJ2-2	CASSLAEGAFGELFF	TGCGCCAGCAGCTTGGCCGAGGGGGCGTTCGGGGAGCTGTTTTTT
TRBV4-3	-	-	TRBJ2-2	CASSQTAGGELFF	TGCGCCAGCAGCCAAACAGCGGGCGGGGAGCTGTTTTTT
TRBV5-4	TRBD1	few	TRBJ1-1	CASSFRDRNTEAFF	TGTGCCAGCAGCTTCCGGGACAGGAACACTGAAGCTTTCTTT
TRBV7-9	-	once	TRBJ1-1	CASSLGWGEGTEAFF	TGTGCCAGCAGCTTAGGGTGGGGCGAGGGCACTGAAGCTTTCTTT
TRBV4-1	TRBD2	-	TRBJ2-3	CASSHGPWRGERADTQYF	TGCGCCAGCAGCCACGGCCCCTGGCGGGGGGAACGGGCAGATACGCAGTATTTT
TRBV5-6	TRBD1	-	TRBJ2-7	CASSWGTGSYEQYF	TGTGCCAGCAGCTGGGGGACAGGAAGCTACGAGCAGTACTTC
TRBV5-1	-	-	TRBJ2-3	CASSSAGRRGTDTQYF	TGCGCCAGCAGCTCCGCAGGGAGAAGGGGCACAGATACGCAGTATTTT
TRBV29-1	-	-	TRBJ1-2	CSVETQGFVYGYTF	TGCAGCGTTGAAACTCAGGGGTTTGTCTATGGCTACACCTTC
TRBV11-2	TRBD1	-	TRBJ2-5	CASSLAGQRQETQYF	TGTGCCAGCAGCTTAGCGGGACAGCGCCAAGAGACCCAGTACTTC
TRBV5-4	-	-	TRBJ1-6	CASSLGGTGRGSSYNSPLHF	TGTGCCAGCAGCTTGGGCGGGACTGGTAGAGGCTCGTCCTATAATTCACCCCTCCACTTT
TRBV6-6	TRBD1	-	TRBJ2-1	CASRSGTGSYNEQFF	TGTGCCAGCAGGTCCGGGACAGGGTCCTACAATGAGCAGTTCTTC
TRBV5-6	-	-	TRBJ2-1	CASSLTLGDHNEQFF	TGTGCCAGCAGCTTGACGTTGGGTGACCACAATGAGCAGTTCTTC
TRBV10-2	TRBD1	-	TRBJ1-2	CASRRDRGGSGYTF	TGCGCCAGCAGACGGGACAGGGGAGGGAGTGGCTACACCTTC
TRBV9	-	-	TRBJ2-2	CASSVIPTGKNTGELFF	TGTGCCAGCAGCGTAATCCCTACAGGGAAGAACACCGGGGAGCTGTTTTTT
TRBV27	-	-	TRBJ2-5	CASSSTYPFGGKETQYF	TGTGCCAGCAGTTCTACCTACCCTTTTGGGGGAAAAGAGACCCAGTACTTC
TRBV4-1	-	-	TRBJ2-2	CASSQGEEHTRVGELFF	TGCGCCAGCAGCCAAGGGGAGGAGCACACCCGAGTAGGGGAGCTGTTTTTT
TRBV7-2	TRBD2	once	TRBJ2-1	CASTGRVGYYNEQFF	TGTGCCAGCACCGGGAGGGTGGGGTACTACAATGAGCAGTTCTTC
TRBV3-1/TRBV3-2	-	-	TRBJ1-2	CASREDGGGYTF	TGTGCCAGCCGAGAAGACGGGGGAGGCTACACCTTC
TRBV30	TRBD1	-	TRBJ1-1	CAWLELDRYNTEAFF	TGTGCCTGGCTGGAATTGGACAGGTACAACACTGAAGCTTTCTTT
TRBV5-4	-	once	TRBJ2-3	CASSGGGVGSADTQYF	TGTGCCAGCAGCGGGGGCGGGGTAGGGTCCGCAGATACGCAGTATTTT
TRBV6-5	TRBD1	-	TRBJ1-2	CASSWDRRYGYTF	TGTGCCAGCAGTTGGGACAGGCGTTATGGCTACACCTTC
TRBV5-1	TRBD1	many	TRBJ1-1	CASKTGDRVNTEAFF	TGCGCCTCGAAAACGGGGGACAGGGTGAACACTGAAGCTTTCTTT
TRBV7-2	-	-	TRBJ2-3	CASKWGRNTDTQYF	TGTGCCAGCAAATGGGGACGGAACACAGATACGCAGTATTTT
TRBV5-1	-	-	TRBJ1-1	CASSLSQGGLGTEAFF	TGCGCCAGCAGCTTGTCACAGGGAGGATTGGGGACTGAAGCTTTCTTT
TRBV7-3	-	-	TRBJ2-3	CASSLLQGSTQYF	TGTGCCAGCAGCTTATTACAGGGCAGTACGCAGTATTTT
TRBV7-9	TRBD1	-	TRBJ2-5	CASSSTGVRETQYF	TGTGCCAGCAGCTCGACAGGGGTCCGGGAGACCCAGTACTTC